This T cell receptor (beta chain) was recovered during a study of blood T cell repertoires in COVID-19. Measured with immunoSEQ multiplex PCR; TCRdb has only the in-frame clones, and not every one. The sample yields under 200,000 clones, more than 75% seen once. V lost 5 bases and J lost 3, with 11 bases in between. The germline CDR1 and CDR2 sequences are LNHDA and SQIVND (reference sequence). The length of the CDR3 is 14 residues. The sample holds a few counts of this clone. The chain combines TRBV19 with TRBJ1-5; a possible D gene is TRBD1 (6 bases). The origin of this receptor is a man between 18 and 29 years old with active or convalescent COVID-19. The sample was peripheral blood. CDR3 in amino acids: CASSARTVNQPQHF. In nucleotides, the CDR3 is TGTGCCAGTAGTGCCCGGACAGTCAATCAGCCCCAGCATTTT.